This T cell receptor (beta chain) was profiled in a study of blood T cell repertoires in COVID-19. The length of the CDR3 is 15 residues. The method was immunoSEQ multiplex PCR; TCRdb's version includes in-frame clones alone and lacks a portion of them. The sample lists around 150,000 clones; around nine tenths were seen once. This sequence joins TRBV21-1 and TRBJ2-7; the D segment call TRBD1 is taken from the table without a DNA check. TRBV21-1 is termed a pseudogene. Specimen: peripheral blood. This TCR was recovered from a man aged 50-60 years with active or convalescent COVID-19. CDR3 in amino acids: CASGGKQGRSYEQYF. CDR3 nucleotides: TGTGCCAGCGGAGGGAAACAGGGGCGCTCCTACGAGCAGTACTTC.